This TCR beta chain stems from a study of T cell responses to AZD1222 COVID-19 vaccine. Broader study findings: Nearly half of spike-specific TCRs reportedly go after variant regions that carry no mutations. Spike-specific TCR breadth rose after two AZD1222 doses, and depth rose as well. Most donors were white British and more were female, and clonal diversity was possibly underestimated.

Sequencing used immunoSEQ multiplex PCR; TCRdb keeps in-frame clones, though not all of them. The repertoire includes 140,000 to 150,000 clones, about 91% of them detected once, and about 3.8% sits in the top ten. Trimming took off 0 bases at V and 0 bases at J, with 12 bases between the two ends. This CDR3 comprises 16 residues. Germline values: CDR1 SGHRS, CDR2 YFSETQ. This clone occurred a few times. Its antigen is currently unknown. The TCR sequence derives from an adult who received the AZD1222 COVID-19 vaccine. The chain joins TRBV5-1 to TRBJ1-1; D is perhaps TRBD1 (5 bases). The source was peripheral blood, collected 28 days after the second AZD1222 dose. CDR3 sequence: CASSLEWGLMNTEAFF. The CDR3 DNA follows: TGCGCCAGCAGCTTGGAATGGGGACTAATGAACACTGAAGCTTTCTTT.